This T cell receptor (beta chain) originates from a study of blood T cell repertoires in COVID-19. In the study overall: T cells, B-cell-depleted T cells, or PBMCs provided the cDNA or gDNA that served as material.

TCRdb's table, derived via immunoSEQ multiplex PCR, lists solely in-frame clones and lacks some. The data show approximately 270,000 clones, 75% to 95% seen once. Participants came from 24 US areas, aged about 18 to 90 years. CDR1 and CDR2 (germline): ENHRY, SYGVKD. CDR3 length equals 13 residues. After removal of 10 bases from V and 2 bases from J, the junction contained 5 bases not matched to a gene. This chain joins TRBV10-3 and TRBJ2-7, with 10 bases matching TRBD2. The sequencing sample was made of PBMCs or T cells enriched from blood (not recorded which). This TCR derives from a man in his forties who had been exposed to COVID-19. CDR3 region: CASLAGDTYEQYF. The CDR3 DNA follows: TGTGCCAGCCTAGCGGGAGATACCTACGAGCAGTACTTC.